The following is a TCR beta chain sequence with its context. As yet, its antigen is unknown. The record originates from a study of blood T cells in healthy people across ages. Overall study findings and caveats: Expanded clonotype shifts may have been confounded, as the donors had an unknown CMV status.

CDR1 and CDR2 (germline): DFQATT, SNEGSKA (reference sequence). CDR3 length equals 13 residues. V was trimmed by 5 bases and J by 5 bases, leaving 15 bases between them. Each individual donor underwent a draw of around 9.8 milliliters of peripheral blood. Primed by a sample-barcoded 5' primer and a J-beta primer mix, a second PCR proceeded for 7 to 11 cycles. Each CDR3 protein gets one entry after TCRdb re-called the 5' RACE reads with MiXCR. Of around 970,000 distinct CDR3 sequences listed, just over 50% are singletons. Sequenced sample: blood. This sequence was found in an older woman in good health. V usage is TRBV20-1 and J usage is TRBJ1-2; no clear D gene. Here the CDR3 reads CSAAPTGGYGYTF. DNA for the CDR3: TGCAGTGCTGCACCAACGGGAGGATATGGCTACACCTTC.